This section outlines one T cell receptor beta chain sequence together with its context. Sequencing was performed with immunoSEQ multiplex PCR; in TCRdb, only in-frame clones are kept and a portion is missing. Counted here are some 40,000 clones, roughly 75% occurring once; the ten biggest clones make up 15% to 20%. This sample was taken from a study of blood T cell repertoires in COVID-19. V was pared by 4 bases and J by 7 bases, with 15 bases of the junction left unmatched. The CDR3 length is 16 residues. Germline V gene lookup returns CDR1 LNHDA and CDR2 SQIVND (reference sequence). The TCR comes from a man between 65 and 85 years old with acute or convalescent COVID-19. The specimen was peripheral blood. This chain links TRBV19 with TRBJ2-7; 8 positions agree with TRBD1. CDR3 in amino acids: CASSTDPGTGVLEQYF. The CDR3 region has the DNA TGTGCCAGTAGTACCGACCCCGGGACAGGTGTTTTGGAGCAGTACTTC. Full variable domain (rest looked up from reference TRBV19 and TRBJ2-7): DGGITQSPKYLFRKEGQNVTLSCEQNLNHDAMYWYRQDPGQGLRLIYYSQIVNDFQKGDIAEGYSVSREKKESFPLTVTSAQKNPTAFYLCASSTDPGTGVLEQYFGPGTRLTVT.